The 29 T cell receptor beta chains below come from one sample, sequenced in a study of T cells in Graves' hyperthyroidism and ophthalmopathy. RNA transcripts gave rise to amplified TCR beta CDR3 regions. The HTBI primer set drove a first-round RT-PCR of the TCR CDR3. One entry per CDR3 protein, called by TCRdb with MiXCR from the multiplex PCR reads. The sample has 300,000 to 450,000 distinct CDR3 sequences; about a sixth are singletons. Material for sequencing was blood. All receptors derive from a woman aged 25 to 39 with Graves' hyperthyroidism that later progressed to Graves' ophthalmopathy.

As to this clonotype: Possible read error: a much larger clone is one base away. The chain links TRBV29-1 to TRBJ2-3; D remains unclear. V lost 3 bases and J lost 0, with 13 bases in between. The CDR3 consists of 15 residues. Germline CDR1 and CDR2: SQVTM and ANQGSEA. The CDR3 loop reads CSVESLVESTDTQYF. The CDR3 region has the DNA TGCAGCGTTGAGAGTCTAGTGGAAAGCACAGATACGCAGTATTTT.

This clonotype has only a few counts. The chain links TRBV6-1 to TRBJ1-4; possible D gene TRBD1, 5 bases. The CDR3 extends over 17 amino acids. Germline values: CDR1 MNHNS, CDR2 SASEGT. Trimming cost V 2 bases and J 3 bases, with 16 bases left between them. The chain's CDR3 is CASSEIQVSPANEKLFF. Written as DNA, the CDR3 is TGTGCCAGCAGTGAAATACAGGTTTCCCCGGCTAATGAAAAACTGTTTTTT.

The table lists this clonotype with many counts. V usage is TRBV2 and J usage is TRBJ2-7, with D unresolved. CDR3 length: 13 amino acids. From germline, CDR1 is SNHLY and CDR2 FYNNEI. Trimming took off 4 bases at V and 1 base at J, with 8 bases between the two ends. The CDR3 nucleotides are TGTGCCAGCAGTGTTAGCAGTTCCTACGAGCAGTACTTC. This sequence encodes CASSVSSSYEQYF. The full variable domain, with the rest looked up from reference TRBV2 and TRBJ2-7, is EPEVTQTPSHQVTQMGQEVILRCVPISNHLYFYWYRQILGQKVEFLVSFYNNEISEKSEIFDDQFSVERPDGSNFTLKIRSTKLEDSAMYFCASSVSSSYEQYFGPGTRLTVT.

This clonotype came up many times. The chain joins TRBV9 to TRBJ2-1; 11 positions match TRBD2. The CDR3 contains 16 residues. Germline V gene lookup returns CDR1 SGDLS and CDR2 YYNGEE. V shed 3 bases, J shed 3 bases, and the junction held 5 bases outside the gene matches. CDR3 coding DNA: TGTGCCAGCAGCGCCCCCGGGACTAGCGGCTACAATGAGCAGTTCTTC. Translated: CASSAPGTSGYNEQFF.

This clonotype has at least ten counts. The chain joins TRBV19 to TRBJ1-4; D is unresolved. The CDR3 length is 13 residues. The ends were cut back, 9 bases at V and 6 bases at J, with 14 bases in the middle. CDR1 and CDR2 from the germline V gene are LNHDA and SQIVND (reference sequence). The CDR3 DNA reads as TGTGCCAGCAACAGCCTACTTGATGAAAAACTGTTTTTT. Translating it yields CASNSLLDEKLFF.

This rearrangement joins TRBV27 to TRBJ1-1; D gene unclear. Germline CDR1 MNHEY, CDR2 SMNVEV (reference sequence). This CDR3 has 12 amino acids. V lost 5 bases, J lost 7 bases, and 11 bases lay in between. The CDR3 region is CASSPNSLEAFF. CDR3 in DNA: TGTGCCAGCAGTCCCAACAGCCTTGAAGCTTTCTTT.

This clonotype was recorded at least ten times. V usage is TRBV2 and J usage is TRBJ1-3; D perhaps matches TRBD1 (5 bases). V was cut by 10 bases and J by 5 bases, with 12 bases left in between. The CDR3 covers 12 residues. Germline V gene sequence: CDR1 SNHLY, CDR2 FYNNEI. CDR3 in amino acids: CAISTERNTIYF. The CDR3 DNA follows: TGTGCCATTTCGACAGAACGAAACACCATATATTTT. Looking up the rest from reference TRBV2 and TRBJ1-3 gives the full variable domain: EPEVTQTPSHQVTQMGQEVILRCVPISNHLYFYWYRQILGQKVEFLVSFYNNEISEKSEIFDDQFSVERPDGSNFTLKIRSTKLEDSAMYFCAISTERNTIYFGEGSWLTVV.

The chain couples TRBV27 to TRBJ2-1; 13 bases are shared with TRBD2. The CDR3 sequence is 16 residues long. V shed 1 base, J shed 8 bases, and the junction held 5 bases outside the gene matches. CDR1 MNHEY and CDR2 SMNVEV come from the germline V gene (reference sequence). CDR3 in amino acids: CASSLLTSGGTYEQFF. In DNA form, the CDR3 reads TGTGCCAGCAGTTTATTGACTAGCGGGGGGACCTATGAGCAGTTCTTC.

This clonotype was counted ten times or more. This chain uses TRBV29-1 with TRBJ2-7; a weak D match, TRBD1 (6 bases). The CDR3 has 12 residues. Looked up from germline, CDR1 is SQVTM and CDR2 is ANQGSEA. Trimming shortened V by 4 bases and J by 0 bases, and 7 bases separated the two germline ends. CDR3 in amino acids: CSVVDSSYEQYF. The CDR3 nucleotides are TGCAGCGTTGTGGACAGCTCCTACGAGCAGTACTTC.

This clonotype turned up a few times. The rearrangement links TRBV5-1 to TRBJ2-7, with no clear D. V lost 0 bases to trimming and J lost 5 bases, with 9 bases between them. CDR3 length: 13 amino acids. Germline V gene sequence: CDR1 SGHRS, CDR2 YFSETQ. This chain's CDR3 is CASSLVSVDEQYF. For the CDR3, the DNA is TGCGCCAGCAGCTTGGTTTCGGTCGACGAGCAGTACTTC.

This clonotype was counted a single time. In DNA, the CDR3 is TGTGCCAGCAGTTCAAGCTCCCAGGGGGCGCGGAGCAATCAGCCCCAGCATTTT. It is translated as CASSSSSQGARSNQPQHF. V gene TRBV28 combines with J gene TRBJ1-5, with 8 bases identical to TRBD1. V shed 4 bases and J 1 base; nucleotides not matched to a gene: 12. The CDR3 length is 18 residues. The germline V gene encodes CDR1 MDHEN and CDR2 SYDVKM.

This clonotype was seen at least ten times. This chain connects TRBV10-3 to TRBJ1-2, with no clear D. From germline, CDR1 is ENHRY and CDR2 SYGVKD. V lost 2 bases and J 7 bases, leaving 5 bases between the germline ends. This CDR3 has 11 residues. The CDR3 DNA reads TGTGCCATCAGTGAGACACGTGGCTACACCTTC. Amino acids: CAISETRGYTF.

The sample holds many counts of this clonotype. The rearrangement uses TRBV6-1 and TRBJ2-7, with 13 bases identical to TRBD2. The CDR3 contains 17 residues. The germline gives CDR1 MNHNS, CDR2 SASEGT. J was trimmed by 3 bases and V by 6 bases; bases with no gene match: 11. The CDR3 spells CASRPYGGLAGNYEQYF. The DNA for the CDR3 is TGTGCCAGCAGACCTTACGGGGGACTAGCGGGAAACTACGAGCAGTACTTC.

This clonotype has a count of ten or more. This chain links TRBV30 with TRBJ1-4; D is perhaps TRBD1 (6 bases). V was cut by 0 bases and J by 6 bases, with 11 bases left in between. Germline values: CDR1 GTSNPN, CDR2 SVGIG (reference sequence). This CDR3 contains 14 residues. The CDR3 DNA reads as TGTGCCTGGAGTGTAGGGGGTTTTCATGAAAAACTGTTTTTT. This translates into CAWSVGGFHEKLFF.

The J gene is TRBJ1-2, the V gene TRBV10-3; D not resolved. This CDR3 region has 13 residues. Germline V CDR1 and CDR2: ENHRY, SYGVKD. Trimming stripped 2 bases from V and 3 bases from J, with 7 bases between. CDR3 region: CAISEGEDYGYTF. CDR3 DNA: TGTGCCATCAGTGAGGGAGAGGACTATGGCTACACCTTC.

The V gene is TRBV12-3 or TRBV12-4, the J gene TRBJ2-2; D remains unclear. The germline V and J ends were trimmed by 7 bases and 9 bases, with 9 bases remaining between them. The length of the CDR3 is 11 residues. CDR3 region: CASMARRELFF. The CDR3 DNA reads TGTGCCAGCATGGCCAGACGGGAGCTGTTTTTT.

This clonotype was seen many times. This rearrangement joins TRBV7-8 to TRBJ1-1, with D uncertain. V was pared by 5 bases and J by 1 base, with 20 bases between. Germline values: CDR1 SGHVS, CDR2 FQNEAQ. The CDR3 is 17 amino acids. The CDR3 DNA sequence: TGTGCCAGCAGCCAGGATCGGGTCTTCACCCCGAACACTGAAGCTTTCTTT. It yields the protein CASSQDRVFTPNTEAFF.

This clonotype was seen at least ten times. The chain has TRBV7-9 and TRBJ1-1, with D possibly TRBD1 on 5 matching bases. The germline V and J ends were trimmed by 8 bases and 5 bases, with 15 bases remaining between them. This CDR3 comprises 13 residues. Germline values: CDR1 SEHNR, CDR2 FQNEAQ (reference sequence). The CDR3 here is CASGGAGRTEAFF. The CDR3 DNA sequence: TGTGCCAGCGGTGGGGCGGGTCGGACTGAAGCTTTCTTT.

This clonotype was detected only a few times. The chain combines TRBV6-1 with TRBJ2-5; the match to TRBD2 covers 9 bases. This CDR3 is 17 amino acids long. V shed 8 bases, J shed 1 base, and the junction held 14 bases outside the gene matches. The germline gives CDR1 MNHNS, CDR2 SASEGT. Written as DNA, the CDR3 is TGTGCCAGCTCGGAGTTTAGGACTAGCGAGGTCCAAGAGACCCAGTACTTC. It is translated as CASSEFRTSEVQETQYF.

This clonotype was detected ten times or more. V usage is TRBV5-8 and J usage is TRBJ1-1, with no clear D. The CDR3 covers 16 residues. Germline V lookup: CDR1 SGHTS, CDR2 YDEGEE. V lost 1 base and J 0 bases, leaving 13 bases between the germline ends. The CDR3 here is CASSLFRGAMNTEAFF. The CDR3 nucleotides are TGTGCCAGCAGCTTGTTCCGGGGAGCCATGAACACTGAAGCTTTCTTT.

In its sample, this clonotype was seen many times. V is TRBV18 and J is TRBJ2-1; 9 nucleotides line up with TRBD1. The V segment lost 3 bases and the J segment 8 bases; nucleotides outside the gene matches: 8. Germline V gene data show CDR1 as KGHSH and CDR2 as LQKENI. The CDR3 loop spans 15 amino acids. CDR3 residues: CASSPPGTGQHEQFF. The CDR3 nucleotides read TGTGCCAGCTCACCCCCCGGGACAGGGCAGCATGAGCAGTTCTTC.

This clonotype has only a few counts. The chain carries TRBV3-1 and TRBJ1-2; D might be TRBD1 (6 bases). V lost 3 bases and J 0 bases, leaving 11 bases between the germline ends. The CDR3 runs to 15 residues. The V gene's germline CDR1 is LGHDT and CDR2 YNNKEL (reference sequence). The CDR3 loop is CASSHLRGANYGYTF. In DNA form, the CDR3 reads TGTGCCAGCAGCCATCTCAGGGGCGCTAACTATGGCTACACCTTC.

This clonotype was found many times. The V and J genes are TRBV25-1 and TRBJ2-7; D is ambiguous. CDR1 is MGHDK, CDR2 SYGVNS, per germline. CDR3 length: 15 residues. Trimming removed 2 bases at V and 7 bases at J, with 18 bases between. This CDR3 is CASSETAKGWEEQYF. CDR3 DNA: TGTGCCAGCAGTGAAACGGCCAAGGGATGGGAAGAGCAGTACTTC.

This clonotype was observed many times. The chain joins TRBV18 to TRBJ2-1, with TRBD2 identical over 7 bases. There are 17 residues in the CDR3. J was trimmed by 1 base and V by 0 bases; bases with no gene match: 6. The germline CDR1 and CDR2 sequences are KGHSH and LQKENI. CDR3 sequence reads: CASSPPRGGSSYNEQFF. As DNA, the CDR3 is TGTGCCAGCTCACCACCTCGTGGCGGGAGTTCCTACAATGAGCAGTTCTTC.

This clonotype was seen at least ten times. The J gene is TRBJ1-1, the V gene TRBV3-1; D remains ambiguous. The V end was cut by 2 bases, the J end by 1 base, with 14 bases between. The CDR3 extends over 16 amino acids. Per the germline V gene, CDR1 is LGHDT and CDR2 is YNNKEL (reference sequence). Here the CDR3 reads CASSQSDRGWNTEAFF. CDR3 nucleotides: TGTGCCAGCAGCCAATCGGACCGAGGCTGGAACACTGAAGCTTTCTTT. Drawing the rest from reference TRBV3-1 and TRBJ1-1, the complete variable domain is DTAVSQTPKYLVTQMGNDKSIKCEQNLGHDTMYWYKQDSKKFLKIMFSYNNKELIINETVPNRFSPKSPDKAHLNLHINSLELGDSAVYFCASSQSDRGWNTEAFFGQGTRLTVV.

In its sample, this clonotype was seen many times. V is TRBV18 and J is TRBJ2-3, with D tentatively TRBD1 (5 bases). V was clipped by 1 base and J by 2 bases, with 13 bases between them. CDR3 length equals 16 residues. Per the germline V gene, CDR1 is KGHSH and CDR2 is LQKENI. Here the CDR3 DNA reads TGTGCCAGCTCACCACGGGTTGACAGCCCCACAGATACGCAGTATTTT. Translating it yields CASSPRVDSPTDTQYF. The whole variable domain, filled in from reference TRBV18 and TRBJ2-3, reads NAGVMQNPRHLVRRRGQEARLRCSPMKGHSHVYWYRQLPEEGLKFMVYLQKENIIDESGMPKERFSAEFPKEGPSILRIQQVVRGDSAAYFCASSPRVDSPTDTQYFGPGTRLTVL.

This clonotype was counted ten times or more. The chain links TRBV5-1 to TRBJ2-1; D not certain. This CDR3 is built from 15 residues. The ends were cut back, 0 bases at V and 2 bases at J, with 9 bases in the middle. CDR1 is SGHRS and CDR2 is YFSETQ in the germline V gene. The DNA for the CDR3 is TGCGCCAGCAGCTTGGACAGAACCACCTACAATGAGCAGTTCTTC. Its translation is CASSLDRTTYNEQFF.

This chain links TRBV7-9 with TRBJ1-1, with a tentative D call TRBD1 (6 bases). Germline V gene data show CDR1 as SEHNR and CDR2 as FQNEAQ (reference sequence). The CDR3 covers 17 residues. Between the trimmed V and J ends, which lost 0 bases and 1 base, there was a span of 15 bases. CDR3 amino acids: CASSLARGQGRNTEAFF. The CDR3 nucleotides read TGTGCCAGCAGCTTAGCCCGGGGGCAGGGTCGGAACACTGAAGCTTTCTTT.

On this clonotype: This may arise from a read error, as a much more abundant clone is one base away. The chain has TRBV15 and TRBJ2-7; D is ambiguous. This CDR3 is built from 13 residues. Trimming cost V 3 bases and J 7 bases, with 13 bases left between them. From germline, CDR1 is LNHNV and CDR2 YYDKDF (reference sequence). The CDR3 DNA is TGTGCCACCAGCAGTTCCGATCCTAATGAGCAGTACTTC. It yields the protein CATSSSDPNEQYF.